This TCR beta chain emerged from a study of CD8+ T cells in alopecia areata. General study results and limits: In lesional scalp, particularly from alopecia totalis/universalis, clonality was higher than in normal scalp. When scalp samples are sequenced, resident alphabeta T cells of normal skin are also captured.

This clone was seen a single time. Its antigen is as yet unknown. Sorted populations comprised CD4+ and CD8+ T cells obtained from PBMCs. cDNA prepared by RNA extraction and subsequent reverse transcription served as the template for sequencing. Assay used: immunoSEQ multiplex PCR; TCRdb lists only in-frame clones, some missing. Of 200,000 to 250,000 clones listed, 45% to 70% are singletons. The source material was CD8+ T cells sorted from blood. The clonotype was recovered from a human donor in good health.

The CDR3 sequence: CASSQEVRLVNEKLFF. In nucleotides, the CDR3 is TGCGCCAGCAGCCAAGAGGTACGGCTGGTTAATGAAAAACTGTTTTTT. V and J are TRBV4-1 and TRBJ1-4; D remains ambiguous. CDR1 and CDR2 from the germline V gene are MGHRA and YSYEKL. Deletions cut 0 bases from V and 4 bases from J, with 12 bases between. There are 16 residues in the CDR3.